This T cell receptor (beta chain) was sequenced in a study of quantifying T cell responses using KT2 cells. Study overall: TCR alpha and beta constant-region primers primed reverse transcription of RNA. A predetermined fluorescence threshold ended the second PCR, run as a qPCR.

Germline-derived CDR1 and CDR2 are DFQATT and SNEGSKA (reference sequence). The V gene end was trimmed by 1 base and the J gene end by 4 bases; junction bases not matched to a gene: 7. CDR3 length equals 16 residues. This clonotype was picked up a small number of times. The sample is PBMC spiked with counted cells of clone KT2. The cDNA 3' end received a ligated oligonucleotide with a UMI. An equimolar mix of RC1.1 and RC1.2 primed the beta chain across TRBC1 and TRBC2. One entry per CDR3 protein, called by TCRdb with MiXCR from the UMI-ligation and nested PCR reads. The sample holds roughly 51,000 distinct CDR3 sequences, more than 9% seen once.

This receptor was taken from a human donor. The source material was PBMCs spiked with cells of the T cell clone KT2. The rearrangement uses TRBV20-1 and TRBJ2-1; 10 bases are shared with TRBD1. DNA for the CDR3: TGCAGTGCTAGAGTCACCCCGGGACAGGGGTACAATGAGCAGTTCTTC. This encodes CSARVTPGQGYNEQFF.